The 23 T cell receptor beta chains presented below share a single source sample, sequenced in a study of blood T cell repertoires in COVID-19. Measured with immunoSEQ multiplex PCR; TCRdb has only the in-frame clones, and not every one. Here the sample spans approximately 110,000 clones, roughly 85% being singletons. The sample comprised peripheral blood. These TCRs come from an elderly woman with COVID-19, enrolled during active disease.

The gene calls are TRBV5-8 and TRBJ2-1; D remains unclear. CDR3 length: 17 residues. V gave up 0 bases and J gave up 8 bases, with 21 bases separating them. Germline V lookup: CDR1 SGHTS, CDR2 YDEGEE. The CDR3 reads CASSLAIILGPSDEQFF. The CDR3 DNA is TGTGCCAGCAGCTTGGCCATTATCCTAGGTCCCTCCGATGAGCAGTTCTTC.

J is TRBJ2-1 and V is TRBV9; no clear D gene. V was shortened by 0 bases and J by 9 bases, with 10 bases between the two germline ends. This CDR3 has 13 residues. The germline V gene encodes CDR1 SGDLS and CDR2 YYNGEE. CDR3 bases: TGTGCCAGCAGCGTAGAAATCTCCAGTGAGCAGTTCTTC. This encodes CASSVEISSEQFF.

V gene TRBV7-8 combines with J gene TRBJ1-5, with a weak D call TRBD1 (6 bases). The germline gives CDR1 SGHVS, CDR2 FQNEAQ. Trimming left V 3 bases short and J 0 bases short, with 12 bases between. This CDR3 is built from 16 residues. This CDR3 is CASSLGTGHSNQPQHF. The CDR3 bases are TGTGCCAGCAGCTTGGGGACGGGACATAGCAATCAGCCCCAGCATTTT.

The CDR3 DNA is TGTGCCAGTAGTATGCTCGGGACAAGGTACGAGCAGTACTTC. It encodes CASSMLGTRYEQYF. The V gene is TRBV19, the J gene TRBJ2-7, with D perhaps matching TRBD1 (6 bases). CDR3 length: 14 amino acids. Germline V gene data show CDR1 as LNHDA and CDR2 as SQIVND (reference sequence). V gave up 3 bases and J gave up 4 bases, with 13 bases separating them.

In this sample, this clone turned up once. Other nucleotide sequences in the sample specify the same CDR3. The chain joins TRBV7-2 to TRBJ1-4, with TRBD1 identical over 9 bases. CDR3 length: 15 amino acids. The germline V gene has CDR1 SGHTA and CDR2 FQGNSA. V dropped 1 base and J dropped 7; count of bases not matched to a gene: 4. CDR3 region: CASSLGTGGSEKLFF. DNA for the CDR3: TGTGCCAGCAGCTTAGGAACAGGGGGCAGTGAAAAACTGTTTTTT.

The gene calls are TRBV11-2 and TRBJ2-3, with D hard to call. V was trimmed by 1 base and J by 6 bases, leaving 8 bases between them. Germline lookup yields CDR1 SGHAT and CDR2 FQNNGV. The CDR3 runs 13 residues. The CDR3 DNA follows: TGTGCCAGCAGCTTAGCACGGCGGGATACGCAGTATTTT. Translation: CASSLARRDTQYF.

The rearrangement joins TRBV20-1 to TRBJ2-5; unclear D gene. Looked up from germline, CDR1 is DFQATT and CDR2 is SNEGSKA (reference sequence). This CDR3 is built from 11 residues. V shed 6 bases and J shed 5 bases, with 10 bases lying between them. The CDR3 region has the DNA TGCAGTGCGGGCAGGTTGGAGACCCAGTACTTC. It specifies CSAGRLETQYF.

The chain uses TRBV28 and TRBJ2-5; TRBD2 agrees at 7 bases. In germline, CDR1 is MDHEN, CDR2 SYDVKM. The CDR3 has 14 residues. With 5 bases clipped from V and 5 bases from J, the junction kept 8 bases outside the gene matches. CDR3 coding DNA: TGTGCCAGCAGTCTTGGGGGGGGTAGGGAGACCCAGTACTTC. It yields the protein CASSLGGGRETQYF. The full variable domain, its missing parts supplied by reference TRBV28 and TRBJ2-5, is DVKVTQSSRYLVKRTGEKVFLECVQDMDHENMFWYRQDPGLGLRLIYFSYDVKMKEKGDIPEGYSVSREKKERFSLILESASTNQTSMYLCASSLGGGRETQYFGPGTRLLVL.

The chain is built from TRBV4-2 and TRBJ1-6; 7 bases align to TRBD1. The CDR3 totals 14 residues. The V segment lost 4 bases and the J segment 8 bases; nucleotides outside the gene matches: 5. CDR1 is LGHNA, CDR2 YNFKEQ, per germline. The CDR3 DNA reads as TGTGCCAGCAGCCCAGGGGGGATCGATTCACCCCTCCACTTT. Its protein product is CASSPGGIDSPLHF.

V gene TRBV4-1 combines with J gene TRBJ2-3; the D gene is possibly TRBD2 (5 bases). The CDR3 runs 16 residues. V dropped 0 bases and J dropped 4 bases, with 14 bases sitting between them. Germline V lookup: CDR1 MGHRA, CDR2 YSYEKL. CDR3 loop: CASSQELTSVADTQYF. CDR3 nucleotide sequence: TGCGCCAGCAGCCAAGAACTAACTAGTGTAGCAGATACGCAGTATTTT.

This chain uses TRBV5-1 with TRBJ2-1; TRBD2 matches at 9 bases. With 0 bases clipped from V and 7 bases from J, the junction kept 5 bases outside the gene matches. CDR3 length: 15 residues. Germline V gene data show CDR1 as SGHRS and CDR2 as YFSETQ. CDR3 residues: CASSLVVAGVNEQFF. CDR3 DNA sequence: TGCGCCAGCAGCTTGGTGGTAGCGGGAGTAAATGAGCAGTTCTTC.

V is TRBV28 and J is TRBJ2-3; 7 bases map to TRBD1. CDR3 length: 15 amino acids. J gave up 1 base and V 8 bases, and 9 bases lay outside the gene matches. CDR1 is MDHEN and CDR2 is SYDVKM in the germline V gene. The CDR3 DNA reads as TGTGCCAGCTCAACAGGGGCTCTGGGCACAGATACGCAGTATTTT. Translated, it gives CASSTGALGTDTQYF.

The chain couples TRBV7-3 to TRBJ1-3; no firm D call. CDR3 length: 15 amino acids. Between the trimmed V and J ends, which lost 3 bases and 0 bases, there was a span of 9 bases. Germline CDR1 and CDR2: SGHTA and FQGTGA. The CDR3 sequence is CASSFDGISGNTIYF. In DNA, the CDR3 is TGTGCCAGCAGCTTTGACGGGATCTCTGGAAACACCATATATTTT.

This clone was counted once. The chain employs TRBV3-1 (or the pseudogene TRBV3-2) and TRBJ2-6; the D is unclear. CDR1 is LGHDT, CDR2 YNNKEL, per germline (reference sequence). The CDR3 spans 19 residues. Trimming removed 2 bases at V and 3 bases at J, with 20 bases between. CDR3 protein: CASSQYYRIPVGGANVLTF. The CDR3 region has the DNA TGTGCCAGCAGCCAATACTATCGGATTCCAGTTGGTGGGGCCAACGTCCTGACTTTC.

The chain links TRBV3-1 (or the pseudogene TRBV3-2) to TRBJ1-1; 9 nucleotides match TRBD1. The V gene's germline CDR1 is LGHDT and CDR2 YNNKEL (reference sequence). The CDR3 contains 16 residues. J gave up 1 base and V 2 bases, and 5 bases lay outside the gene matches. This CDR3 reads CASSQSGTGWNTEAFF. The CDR3 DNA sequence: TGTGCCAGCAGCCAATCCGGGACAGGGTGGAACACTGAAGCTTTCTTT.

This clone has a handful of counts. V gene TRBV28 combines with J gene TRBJ1-6; 7 bases map to TRBD1. The germline V gene has CDR1 MDHEN and CDR2 SYDVKM. Trimming at V came to 7 bases and at J to 12 bases, leaving 6 bases not matched to a gene. There are 12 residues in the CDR3. CDR3 DNA sequence: TGTGCCAGCATCACAGGGGTGGGACCCCTCCACTTT. As protein: CASITGVGPLHF.

The J gene is TRBJ2-2, the V gene TRBV9; 7 bases are a match to TRBD1. The V gene end was trimmed by 2 bases and the J gene end by 7 bases; junction bases not matched to a gene: 5. Germline CDR1 is SGDLS and CDR2 is YYNGEE. CDR3 size: 14 residues. The CDR3 sequence: CASSVGQFSGELFF. CDR3 nucleotides: TGTGCCAGCAGCGTGGGACAGTTTAGCGGGGAGCTGTTTTTT.

The table lists this clone with a few counts. The rearrangement uses TRBV28 and TRBJ2-7; D is perhaps TRBD2 (5 bases). This CDR3 is 11 amino acids long. V was pared by 7 bases and J by 2 bases, with 6 bases between. Germline loops: CDR1 MDHEN, CDR2 SYDVKM. In DNA, the CDR3 is TGTGCCAGCAAAGCGGCCTACGAGCAGTACTTC. Translated, it gives CASKAAYEQYF.

This clone was seen only once. The rearrangement uses TRBV20-1 and TRBJ2-5, with a weak D call TRBD1 (6 bases). This CDR3 is built from 17 residues. CDR1 is DFQATT, CDR2 SNEGSKA, per germline (reference sequence). The V and J ends lost 3 bases and 2 bases respectively, with 22 bases between them. CDR3 DNA: TGCAGTGCTAGTAATCCTTTGATCTCAGGGGTTCAAGAGACCCAGTACTTC. Its protein product is CSASNPLISGVQETQYF.

The chain carries TRBV24-1 and TRBJ2-3; 7 bases agree with TRBD1. The trim removed 10 bases at V and 7 bases at J, leaving 13 bases unmatched. The CDR3 is 14 amino acids. Germline CDR1 KGHDR, CDR2 SFDVKD. CDR3 loop: CATKPGTASNTQYF. The DNA of the CDR3 is TGTGCCACAAAGCCCGGGACAGCGAGTAATACGCAGTATTTT.

V is TRBV28 and J is TRBJ2-5; perhaps TRBD1 as D (5 bases). The CDR3 covers 15 residues. Germline V lookup: CDR1 MDHEN, CDR2 SYDVKM. V lost 2 bases and J 7 bases, leaving 17 bases between the germline ends. CDR3 protein: CASSLGVGPPGTQYF. In DNA, the CDR3 is TGTGCCAGCAGTTTAGGGGTGGGGCCCCCTGGGACCCAGTACTTC.

The rearrangement joins TRBV5-1 to TRBJ2-5; TRBD2 agrees at 14 bases. J gave up 2 bases and V 3 bases, and 9 bases lay outside the gene matches. CDR3 length: 18 amino acids. Germline V gene lookup returns CDR1 SGHRS and CDR2 YFSETQ. CDR3 in DNA: TGCGCCAGCAGCTCGGGACTAGCGGGAGCCCCGGGGCAAGAGACCCAGTACTTC. Protein sequence: CASSSGLAGAPGQETQYF.

The V call is TRBV27, the J call TRBJ1-1, with unresolved D. The CDR3 covers 15 residues. Trimming left V 5 bases short and J 5 bases short, with 18 bases between. Germline CDR1 is MNHEY and CDR2 is SMNVEV (reference sequence). Here the CDR3 reads CASSPEGEGRTEAFF. CDR3 coding DNA: TGTGCCAGCAGTCCCGAAGGAGAAGGCCGGACTGAAGCTTTCTTT.